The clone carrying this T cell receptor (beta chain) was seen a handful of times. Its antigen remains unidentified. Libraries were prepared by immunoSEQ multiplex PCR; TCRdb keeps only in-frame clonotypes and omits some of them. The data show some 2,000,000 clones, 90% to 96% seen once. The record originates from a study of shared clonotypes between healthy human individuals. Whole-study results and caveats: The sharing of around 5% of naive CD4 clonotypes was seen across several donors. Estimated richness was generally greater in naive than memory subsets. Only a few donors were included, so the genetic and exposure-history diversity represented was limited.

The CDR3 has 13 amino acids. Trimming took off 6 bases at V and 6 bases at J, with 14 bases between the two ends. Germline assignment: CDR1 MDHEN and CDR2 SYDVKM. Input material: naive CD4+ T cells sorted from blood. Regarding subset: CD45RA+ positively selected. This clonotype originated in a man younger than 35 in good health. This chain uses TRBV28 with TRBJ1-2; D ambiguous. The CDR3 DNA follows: TGTGCCAGCAGGCCGACGGGGTCGAATGGCTACACCTTC. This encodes CASRPTGSNGYTF.